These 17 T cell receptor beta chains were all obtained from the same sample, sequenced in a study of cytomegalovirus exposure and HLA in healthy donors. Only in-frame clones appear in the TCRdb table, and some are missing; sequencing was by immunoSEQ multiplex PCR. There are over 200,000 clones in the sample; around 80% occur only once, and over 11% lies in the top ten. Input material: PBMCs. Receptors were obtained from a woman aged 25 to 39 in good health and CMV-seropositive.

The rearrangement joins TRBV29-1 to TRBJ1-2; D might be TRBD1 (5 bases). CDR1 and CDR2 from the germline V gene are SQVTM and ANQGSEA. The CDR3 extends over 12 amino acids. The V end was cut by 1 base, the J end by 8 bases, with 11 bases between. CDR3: CSVEAIRVGYTF. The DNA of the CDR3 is TGCAGCGTTGAAGCAATCAGGGTAGGCTACACCTTC. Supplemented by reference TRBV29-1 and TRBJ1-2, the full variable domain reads SAVISQKPSRDICQRGTSLTIQCQVDSQVTMMFWYRQQPGQSLTLIATANQGSEATYESGFVIDKFPISRPNLTFSTLTVSNMSPEDSSIYLCSVEAIRVGYTFGSGTRLTVV.

In DNA, the CDR3 is TGTGCCAGCAGCCGAGCGGCGACTGCTTCCTACGAGCAGTACTTC. Amino acid sequence: CASSRAATASYEQYF. The chain has TRBV6-5 and TRBJ2-7, with D maybe TRBD2 (5 bases). The germline V gene has CDR1 MNHEY and CDR2 SVGAGI. The germline V and J ends were trimmed by 6 bases and 1 base, with 16 bases remaining between them. The CDR3 runs to 15 residues.

CDR3 residues: CASSSRNEKLFF. CDR3 coding DNA: TGTGCCAGCAGCTCGCGAAATGAAAAACTGTTTTTT. The genes are TRBV7-9 and TRBJ1-4; D is unresolved. CDR3 length equals 12 residues. The V and J ends lost 4 bases and 5 bases respectively, with 5 bases between them. Germline values: CDR1 SEHNR, CDR2 FQNEAQ (reference sequence).

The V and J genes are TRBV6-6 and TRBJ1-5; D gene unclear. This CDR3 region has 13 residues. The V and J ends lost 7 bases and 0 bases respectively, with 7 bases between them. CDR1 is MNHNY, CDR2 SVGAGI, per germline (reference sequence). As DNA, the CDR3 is TGTGCCAGCATTCGGTATAGCAATCAGCCCCAGCATTTT. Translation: CASIRYSNQPQHF.

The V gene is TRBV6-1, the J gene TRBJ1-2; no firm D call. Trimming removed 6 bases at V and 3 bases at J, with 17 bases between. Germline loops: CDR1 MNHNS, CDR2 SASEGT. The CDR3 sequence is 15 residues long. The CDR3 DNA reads TGTGCCAGCAGACCGGCTATATCTTTTGACTATGGCTACACCTTC. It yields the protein CASRPAISFDYGYTF.

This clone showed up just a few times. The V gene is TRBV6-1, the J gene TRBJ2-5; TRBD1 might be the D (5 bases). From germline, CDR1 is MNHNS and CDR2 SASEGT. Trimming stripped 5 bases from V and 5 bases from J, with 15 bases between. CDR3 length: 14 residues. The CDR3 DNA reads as TGTGCCAGCAGTTGGACAATTATGTCGGAGACCCAGTACTTC. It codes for CASSWTIMSETQYF.

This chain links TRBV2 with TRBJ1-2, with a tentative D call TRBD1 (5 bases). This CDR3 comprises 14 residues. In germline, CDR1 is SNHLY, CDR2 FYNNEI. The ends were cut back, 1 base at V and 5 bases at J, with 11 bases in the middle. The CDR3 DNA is TGTGCCAGCAGTGAAGGCCGGGGGGTTTATGGCTACACCTTC. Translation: CASSEGRGVYGYTF.

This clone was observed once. This CDR3 reads CASSLGGTGELFF. The CDR3 DNA sequence: TGTGCCAGCAGCCTGGGGGGCACCGGGGAGCTGTTTTTT. The rearrangement links TRBV9 to TRBJ2-2; weak D call: TRBD2 (6 bases). Germline V CDR1 and CDR2: SGDLS, YYNGEE. Trimming shortened V by 4 bases and J by 4 bases, and 8 bases separated the two germline ends. The CDR3 contains 13 residues.

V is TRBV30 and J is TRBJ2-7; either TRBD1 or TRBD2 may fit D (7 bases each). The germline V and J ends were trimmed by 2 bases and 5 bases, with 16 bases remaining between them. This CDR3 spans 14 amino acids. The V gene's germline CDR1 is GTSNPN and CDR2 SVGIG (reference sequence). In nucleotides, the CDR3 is TGTGCCTGGAGTAAGAACAGGGGAGGGAACGAGCAGTACTTC. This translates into CAWSKNRGGNEQYF.

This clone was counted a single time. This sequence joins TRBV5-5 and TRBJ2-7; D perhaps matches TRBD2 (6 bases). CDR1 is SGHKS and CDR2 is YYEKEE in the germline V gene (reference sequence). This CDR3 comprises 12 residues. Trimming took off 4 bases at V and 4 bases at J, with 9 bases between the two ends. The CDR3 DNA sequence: TGTGCCAGCAGCGCGGGGATTTACGAGCAGTACTTC. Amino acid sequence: CASSAGIYEQYF. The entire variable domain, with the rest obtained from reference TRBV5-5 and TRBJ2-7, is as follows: DAGVTQSPTHLIKTRGQQVTLRCSPISGHKSVSWYQQVLGQGPQFIFQYYEKEERGRGNFPDRFSARQFPNYSSELNVNALLLGDSALYLCASSAGIYEQYFGPGTRLTVT.

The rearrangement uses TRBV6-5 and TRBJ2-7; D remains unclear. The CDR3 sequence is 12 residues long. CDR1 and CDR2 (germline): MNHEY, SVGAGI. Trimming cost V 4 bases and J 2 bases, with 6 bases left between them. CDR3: CASSSKTYEQYF. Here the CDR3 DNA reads TGTGCCAGCAGTTCCAAAACCTACGAGCAGTACTTC.

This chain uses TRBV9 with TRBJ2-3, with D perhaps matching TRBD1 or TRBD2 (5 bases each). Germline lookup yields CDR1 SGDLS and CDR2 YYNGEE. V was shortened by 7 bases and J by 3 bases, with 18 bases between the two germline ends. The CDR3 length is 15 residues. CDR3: CASSLGTRWTDTQYF. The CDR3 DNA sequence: TGTGCCAGCTCGTTAGGGACCCGATGGACAGATACGCAGTATTTT.

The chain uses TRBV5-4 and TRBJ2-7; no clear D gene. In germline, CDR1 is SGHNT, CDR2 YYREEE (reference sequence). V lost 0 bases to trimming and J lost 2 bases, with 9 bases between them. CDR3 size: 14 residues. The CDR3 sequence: CASSLGLDPYEQYF. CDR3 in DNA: TGTGCCAGCAGCTTGGGGCTAGACCCCTACGAGCAGTACTTC. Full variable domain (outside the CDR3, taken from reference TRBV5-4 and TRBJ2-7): ETGVTQSPTHLIKTRGQQVTLRCSSQSGHNTVSWYQQALGQGPQFIFQYYREEENGRGNFPPRFSGLQFPNYSSELNVNALELDDSALYLCASSLGLDPYEQYFGPGTRLTVT.

CDR3 nucleotides: TGTGCCAGCAGTATTCAGGGGGCAAGCAATCAGCCCCAGCATTTT. Protein sequence: CASSIQGASNQPQHF. This chain joins TRBV2 and TRBJ1-5; 8 bases agree with TRBD1. From germline, CDR1 is SNHLY and CDR2 FYNNEI. The CDR3 runs 15 residues. J gave up 1 base and V 5 bases, and 4 bases lay outside the gene matches.

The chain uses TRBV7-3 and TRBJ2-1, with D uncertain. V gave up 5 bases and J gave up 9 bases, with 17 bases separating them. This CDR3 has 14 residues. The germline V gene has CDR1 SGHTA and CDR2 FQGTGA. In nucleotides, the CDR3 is TGTGCCAGCAGCCAATCCTCGGGCTCCTTTGAGCAGTTCTTC. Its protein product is CASSQSSGSFEQFF. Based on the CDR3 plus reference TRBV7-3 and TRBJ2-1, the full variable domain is GAGVSQTPSNKVTEKGKYVELRCDPISGHTALYWYRQSLGQGPEFLIYFQGTGAADDSGLPNDRFFAVRPEGSVSTLKIQRTERGDSAVYLCASSQSSGSFEQFFGPGTRLTVL.

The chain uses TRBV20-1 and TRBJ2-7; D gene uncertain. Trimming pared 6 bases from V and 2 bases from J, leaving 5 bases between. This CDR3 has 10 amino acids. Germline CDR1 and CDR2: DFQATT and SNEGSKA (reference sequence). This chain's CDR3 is CSAGPYEQYF. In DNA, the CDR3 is TGCAGTGCAGGCCCCTACGAGCAGTACTTC.

This CDR3 reads CAWLEDGNEQFF. The CDR3 DNA is TGTGCCTGGCTTGAGGATGGGAATGAGCAGTTCTTC. This chain links TRBV30 with TRBJ2-1; D is ambiguous. The germline CDR1 and CDR2 sequences are GTSNPN and SVGIG (reference sequence). V lost 5 bases, J lost 7 bases, and 12 bases lay in between. The CDR3 consists of 12 residues.